The present TCR beta chain was sequenced within a study of blood T cell repertoires in COVID-19. Study summary: Samples taken during acute and convalescent COVID-19 were collected in the United States, Italy and Spain.

TCRdb keeps only in-frame clones here, not all; method: immunoSEQ multiplex PCR. Here the sample spans 210,000 or so clones, under 90% being singletons. Germline-derived CDR1 and CDR2 are LNHDA and SQIVND (reference sequence). The CDR3 runs to 14 residues. J lost 5 bases, V lost 6 bases, and 8 bases had no gene match. The receptor comes from a woman aged 45-65 years who had been exposed to COVID-19. Specimen: PBMCs or T cells enriched from blood (not recorded which). This chain links TRBV19 with TRBJ2-5, with TRBD1 matching over 8 bases. The CDR3 spells CASSLQGVSETQYF. CDR3 nucleotides: TGTGCCAGTAGCTTACAGGGGGTGAGCGAGACCCAGTACTTC.